This T cell receptor beta chain stems from a study of vaccination and CD4 T cells after COVID-19. Study details: Nasal swab PCR showed SARS-CoV-2 in convalescent patients, about 9 with mild and one with severe disease. Post-COVID specimens were obtained a median 101 days after diagnosis (range 35 to 161). Spike peptides, overlapping and drawn from SARS-CoV-2, HCoV-NL63, HCoV-OC43 and HCoV-229E, were used to stimulate cells.

Oncomine TCR Beta short-read sequencing was applied to DNA from cultured CD4+ T cells. Someone extracted genomic DNA from cultured CD4+ T cells. TCRdb passed the PCR reads through MiXCR, listing each CDR3 protein once. The profile shows about 22,000 distinct CDR3 sequences, about 33% of them singletons. Concerning this clonotype: Its target is not known.

Regarding time point: late sampling 161 to 241 days after vaccination in a few convalescent patients. Regarding treatment: approximately 11-day PBMC culture with coronavirus spike peptide pools or control peptides (ViraFEST assay). V was clipped by 2 bases and J by 6 bases, with 9 bases between them. Germline loops: CDR1 KGHDR, CDR2 SFDVKD. CDR3 size: 13 residues. The chain uses TRBV24-1 and TRBJ1-2; D not certain. This clonotype was obtained from a human donor who had recovered from COVID-19. The sequencing here drew on CD4+ T cells from blood, cultured in vitro, taken about 7 months after SARS-CoV-2 vaccination. Here the CDR3 DNA reads TGTGCCACCAGTGATTCCCAATCGAATGGCTACACCTTC. Encoded protein: CATSDSQSNGYTF.